The rows below give T cell receptor beta chains drawn from one sample of a study of early T cells in non-severe SARS-CoV-2 infection. MiXCR, run by TCRdb on the 5' RACE reads, gives a single entry per CDR3 protein. The sample consists of approximately 56,000 distinct CDR3 sequences, over 13% of them appearing once. The sample was whole blood, taken at baseline. These TCRs come from an adult who was a healthcare worker with PCR-confirmed SARS-CoV-2 infection or an uninfected control (not recorded which). Both conserved end residues are part of each CDR3. The D gene is left open where the match is weak. Not all rows give a size; the values are once, few, many and, for expanded clones, a class.

>TRBJ1-5|TRBV20-1|.|many|15
TGCAGTGCTGTCACTCCCAGGGTAGGCAATCAGCCCCAGCATTTT
CSAVTPRVGNQPQHF
>TRBJ2-7|TRBV6-1|.|.|15
TGTGCCAGCAGTGAAGGAGTAGGGCGAGTCTACGAGCAGTACTTC
CASSEGVGRVYEQYF
>TRBJ2-7|TRBV27|TRBD2|few|14
TGTGCCAGCAGTCACGGGGGGTCCCGCTACGAGCAGTACTTC
CASSHGGSRYEQYF
>TRBJ2-1|TRBV20-1|TRBD1|many|12
TGCAGTGCTAGTACAGGGGGCGATGAGCAGTTCTTC
CSASTGGDEQFF
>TRBJ2-2|TRBV3-1|.|.|14
TGTGCCAGCAGATACCTAAATGGGGCCGGGGAGCTGTTTTTT
CASRYLNGAGELFF
>TRBJ2-7|TRBV6-6|.|many|14
TGTGCCAGCAGTCTGGACACCAGCTCCTACGAGCAGTACTTC
CASSLDTSSYEQYF
>TRBJ2-6|TRBV14|.|many|15
TGTGCCAGCAGCCAAATACAGACTGGGGCCAACGTCCTGACTTTC
CASSQIQTGANVLTF
>TRBJ2-5|TRBV7-9|.|many|12
TGTGCCAGCAGCTTAGAATATGAGACCCAGTACTTC
CASSLEYETQYF
>TRBJ2-5|TRBV11-2|.|few|14
TGTGCCAGCAGCCCTGGGAGCAACCAAGAGACCCAGTACTTC
CASSPGSNQETQYF
>TRBJ2-1|TRBV18|TRBD2|few|15
TGTGCCAGCTCACCCAGAACTAGCGCTAACAATGAGCAGTTCTTC
CASSPRTSANNEQFF
>TRBJ2-2|TRBV2|TRBD2|.|19
TGTGCCAGCAGTTCCGAGATCTTACTAGCGGGAGCGGGCACCGGGGAGCTGTTTTTT
CASSSEILLAGAGTGELFF
>TRBJ2-5|TRBV19|.|few|14
TGTGCCAGTAGTACCACTAAGGGGGGAGAGACCCAGTACTTC
CASSTTKGGETQYF
>TRBJ2-3|TRBV7-2|TRBD2|few|17
TGTGCCAGCAGCCCTGCCCTCACTAGCGGGGTCGGAGATACGCAGTATTTT
CASSPALTSGVGDTQYF
>TRBJ1-2|TRBV6-5|.|many|15
TGTGCCAGCGGCGAGTTTAGGGGGGAAGAAGATGGCTACACCTTC
CASGEFRGEEDGYTF
>TRBJ1-1|TRBV7-3|TRBD1|few|12
TGTGCCAGCCGGGACAGCAACACTGAAGCTTTCTTT
CASRDSNTEAFF
>TRBJ1-2|TRBV12-3/TRBV12-4|.|many|12
TGTGCCAGCGCCGCTCAGTTCAACGGCTACACCTTC
CASAAQFNGYTF
>TRBJ2-1|TRBV6-2/TRBV6-3|.|.|11
TGTGCCAGCAGTGCCCCTTGGGGGCAGTTCTTC
CASSAPWGQFF
>TRBJ2-3|TRBV20-1|.|.|16
TGCAGTGCTAGAGTGGGCAGCTACCCATTCACAGATACGCAGTATTTT
CSARVGSYPFTDTQYF
>TRBJ1-3|TRBV2|TRBD1|few|15
TGTGCCAGCAGTTCTACAGGGGGATCTGGAAACACCATATATTTT
CASSSTGGSGNTIYF
>TRBJ2-3|TRBV20-1|.|few|13
TGCAGTGCTCTTTCCAGGGGAGGGGATACGCAGTATTTT
CSALSRGGDTQYF
>TRBJ1-1|TRBV10-2|.|.|13
TGCGCCAGTACGGGAGATTGGGGCACTGAAGCTTTCTTT
CASTGDWGTEAFF
>TRBJ2-3|TRBV29-1|.|.|12
TGCAGCGTTGAGCGGGGCACAGATACGCAGTATTTT
CSVERGTDTQYF
>TRBJ1-1|TRBV9|TRBD1|.|16
TGTGCCAGCAGCGTAGGGGCACAGGGGGGAAACACTGAAGCTTTCTTT
CASSVGAQGGNTEAFF
>TRBJ2-1|TRBV12-3/TRBV12-4|.|few|18
TGTGCCAGCAGTTTCAGTTACCGGGGGCTTATGTCGTACAATGAGCAGTTCTTC
CASSFSYRGLMSYNEQFF
>TRBJ1-5|TRBV12-3/TRBV12-4|.|many|11
TGTGCCAGCAGTTTGGGGCAGCCCCAGCATTTT
CASSLGQPQHF
>TRBJ2-3|TRBV7-9|.|.|12
TGTGCCAGCAGCTTTTGGCCAGATACGCAGTATTTT
CASSFWPDTQYF
>TRBJ2-3|TRBV30|TRBD1|many|15
TGTGCCTATACCTCGACAGGGGCTAGCACAGATACGCAGTATTTT
CAYTSTGASTDTQYF
>TRBJ2-7|TRBV28|.|.|12
TGTGCCAGCAGTTTGAACAGCTACGAGCAGTACTTC
CASSLNSYEQYF
>TRBJ2-4|TRBV28|TRBD2|.|15
TGTGCCAGCAGCACTAGCGGGAGGGTCAAAAACATTCAGTACTTC
CASSTSGRVKNIQYF